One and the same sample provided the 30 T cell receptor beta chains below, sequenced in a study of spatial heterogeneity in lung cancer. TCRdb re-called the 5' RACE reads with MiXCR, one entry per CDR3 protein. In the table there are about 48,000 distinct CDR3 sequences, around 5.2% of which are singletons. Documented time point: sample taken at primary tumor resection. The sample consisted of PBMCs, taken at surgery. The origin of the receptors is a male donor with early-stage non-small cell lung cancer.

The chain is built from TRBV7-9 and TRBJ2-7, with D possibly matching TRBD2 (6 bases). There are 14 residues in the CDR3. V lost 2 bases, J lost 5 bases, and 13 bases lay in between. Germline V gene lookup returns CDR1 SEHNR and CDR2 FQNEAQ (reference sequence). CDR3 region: CASSLRSGGDEQYF. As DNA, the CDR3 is TGTGCCAGCAGCTTAAGGTCAGGCGGGGACGAGCAGTACTTC.

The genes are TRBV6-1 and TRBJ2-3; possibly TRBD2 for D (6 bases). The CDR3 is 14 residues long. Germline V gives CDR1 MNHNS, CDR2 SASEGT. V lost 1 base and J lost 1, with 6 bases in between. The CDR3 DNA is TGTGCCAGCAGTGAAGTAGCGGGCACAGATACGCAGTATTTT. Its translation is CASSEVAGTDTQYF.

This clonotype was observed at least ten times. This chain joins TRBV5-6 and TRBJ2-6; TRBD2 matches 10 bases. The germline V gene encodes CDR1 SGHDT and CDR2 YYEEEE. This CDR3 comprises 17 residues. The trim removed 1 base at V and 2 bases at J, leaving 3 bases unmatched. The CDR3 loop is CASSLFLAGAGANVLTF. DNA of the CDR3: TGTGCCAGCAGCTTGTTCCTAGCGGGAGCTGGGGCCAACGTCCTGACTTTC.

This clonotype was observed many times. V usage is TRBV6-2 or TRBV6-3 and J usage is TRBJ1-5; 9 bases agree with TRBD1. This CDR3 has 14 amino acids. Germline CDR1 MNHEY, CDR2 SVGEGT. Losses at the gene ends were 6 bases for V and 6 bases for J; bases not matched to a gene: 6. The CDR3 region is CASRRDRVLQPQHF. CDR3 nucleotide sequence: TGTGCCAGCAGACGGGACAGGGTACTTCAGCCCCAGCATTTT.

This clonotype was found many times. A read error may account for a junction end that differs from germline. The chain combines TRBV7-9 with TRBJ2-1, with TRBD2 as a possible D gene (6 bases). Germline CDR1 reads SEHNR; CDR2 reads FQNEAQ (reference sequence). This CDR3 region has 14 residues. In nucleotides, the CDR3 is TGTGCCAGCAGCTTTGGGGGGATCTTAGAATCAAGGCTCTTC. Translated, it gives CASSFGGILESRLF.

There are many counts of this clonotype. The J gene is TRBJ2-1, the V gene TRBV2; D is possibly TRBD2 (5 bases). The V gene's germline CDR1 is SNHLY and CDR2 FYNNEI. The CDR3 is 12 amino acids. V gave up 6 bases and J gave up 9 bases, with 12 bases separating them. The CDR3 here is CASSAGEFEQFF. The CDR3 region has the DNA TGTGCCAGCAGCGCTGGGGAGTTTGAGCAGTTCTTC.

CDR3 amino acids: CSVESGGRISYNEQFF. For the CDR3, the DNA is TGCAGCGTTGAAAGCGGGGGGCGGATCTCCTACAATGAGCAGTTCTTC. The gene calls are TRBV29-1 and TRBJ2-1; TRBD2 agrees at 9 bases. Trimming cost V 2 bases and J 0 bases; bases outside gene matches: 5. The CDR3 sequence is 16 residues long. CDR1 SQVTM and CDR2 ANQGSEA come from the germline V gene.

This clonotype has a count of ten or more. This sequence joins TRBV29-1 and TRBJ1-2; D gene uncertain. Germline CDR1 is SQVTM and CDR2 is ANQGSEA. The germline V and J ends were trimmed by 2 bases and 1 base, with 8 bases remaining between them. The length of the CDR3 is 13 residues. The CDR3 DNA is TGCAGCGTTGAACCAAGGGATAACTATGGCTACACCTTC. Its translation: CSVEPRDNYGYTF.

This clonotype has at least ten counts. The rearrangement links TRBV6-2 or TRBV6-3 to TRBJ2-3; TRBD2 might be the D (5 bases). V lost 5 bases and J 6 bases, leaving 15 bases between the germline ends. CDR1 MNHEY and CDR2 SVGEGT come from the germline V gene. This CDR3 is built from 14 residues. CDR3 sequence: CASSLGLISDTQYF. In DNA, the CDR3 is TGTGCCAGCAGTCTCGGACTCATCTCGGATACGCAGTATTTT.

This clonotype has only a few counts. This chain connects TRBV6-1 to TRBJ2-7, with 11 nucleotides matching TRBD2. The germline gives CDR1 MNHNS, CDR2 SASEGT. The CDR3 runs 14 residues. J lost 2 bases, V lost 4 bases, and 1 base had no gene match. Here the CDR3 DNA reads TGTGCCAGCAGTGCGACTAGCGGGACCTACGAGCAGTACTTC. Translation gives CASSATSGTYEQYF.

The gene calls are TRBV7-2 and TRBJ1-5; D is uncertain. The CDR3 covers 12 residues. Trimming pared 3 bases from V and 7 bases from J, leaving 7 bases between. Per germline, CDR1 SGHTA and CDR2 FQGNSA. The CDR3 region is CASSLELQPQHF. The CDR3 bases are TGTGCCAGCAGCTTGGAATTACAGCCCCAGCATTTT.

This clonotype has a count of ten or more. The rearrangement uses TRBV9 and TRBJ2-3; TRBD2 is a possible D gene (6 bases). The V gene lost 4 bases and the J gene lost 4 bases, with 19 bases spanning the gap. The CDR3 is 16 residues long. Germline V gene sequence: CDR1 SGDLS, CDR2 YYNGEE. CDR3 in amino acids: CASSPRGGGFSDTQYF. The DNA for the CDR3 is TGTGCCAGCAGCCCCCGGGGAGGAGGGTTTTCAGATACGCAGTATTTT.

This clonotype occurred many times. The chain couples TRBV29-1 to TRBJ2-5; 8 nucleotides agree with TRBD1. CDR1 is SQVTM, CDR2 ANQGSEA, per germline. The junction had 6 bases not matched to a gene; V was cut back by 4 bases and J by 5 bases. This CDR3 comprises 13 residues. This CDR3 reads CSVVTGAGETQYF. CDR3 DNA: TGCAGCGTTGTGACAGGGGCGGGGGAGACCCAGTACTTC.

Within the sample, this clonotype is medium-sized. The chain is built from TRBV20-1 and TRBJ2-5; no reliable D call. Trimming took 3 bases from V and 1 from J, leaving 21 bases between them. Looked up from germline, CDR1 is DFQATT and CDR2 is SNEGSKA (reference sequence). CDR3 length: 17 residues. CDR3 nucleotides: TGCAGTGCTAGGGCGTTGTTTGGCAGGTTCGGCCAAGAGACCCAGTACTTC. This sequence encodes CSARALFGRFGQETQYF.

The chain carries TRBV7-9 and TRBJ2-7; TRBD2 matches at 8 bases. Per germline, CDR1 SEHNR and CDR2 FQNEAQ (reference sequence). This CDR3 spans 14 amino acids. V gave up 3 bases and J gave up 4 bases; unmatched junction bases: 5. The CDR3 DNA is TGTGCCAGCAGCTTGAGGAGCGGGAGTTACGAGCAGTACTTC. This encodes CASSLRSGSYEQYF.

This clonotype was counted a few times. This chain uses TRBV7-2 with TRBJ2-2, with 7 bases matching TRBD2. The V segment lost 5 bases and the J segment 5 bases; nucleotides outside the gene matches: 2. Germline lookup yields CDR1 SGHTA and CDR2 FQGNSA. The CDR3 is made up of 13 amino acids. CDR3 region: CASSKGGTGELFF. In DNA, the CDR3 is TGTGCCAGCAGCAAGGGAGGGACCGGGGAGCTGTTTTTT. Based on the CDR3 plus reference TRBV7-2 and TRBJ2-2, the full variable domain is GAGVSQSPSNKVTEKGKDVELRCDPISGHTALYWYRQSLGQGLEFLIYFQGNSAPDKSGLPSDRFSAERTGGSVSTLTIQRTQQEDSAVYLCASSKGGTGELFFGEGSRLTVL.

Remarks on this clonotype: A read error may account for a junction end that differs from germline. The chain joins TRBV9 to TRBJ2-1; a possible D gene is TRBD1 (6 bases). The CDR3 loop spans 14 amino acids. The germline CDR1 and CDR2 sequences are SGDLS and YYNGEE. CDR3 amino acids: CANSPQGWRNEQFF. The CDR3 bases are TGTGCCAACAGCCCACAGGGATGGAGGAATGAGCAGTTCTTC.

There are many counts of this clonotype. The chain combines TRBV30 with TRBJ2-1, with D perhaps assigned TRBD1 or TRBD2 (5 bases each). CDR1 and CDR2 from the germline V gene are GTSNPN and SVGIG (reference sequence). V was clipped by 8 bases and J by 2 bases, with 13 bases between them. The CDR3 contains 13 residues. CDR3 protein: CARDGLPYNEQFF. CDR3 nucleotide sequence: TGTGCCAGGGACGGATTACCCTACAATGAGCAGTTCTTC.

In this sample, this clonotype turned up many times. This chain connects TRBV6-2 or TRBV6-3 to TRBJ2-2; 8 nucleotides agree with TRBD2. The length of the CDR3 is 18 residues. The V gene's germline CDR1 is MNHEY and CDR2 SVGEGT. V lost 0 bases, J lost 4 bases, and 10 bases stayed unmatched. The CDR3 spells CASSYSGLDLLTTGELFF. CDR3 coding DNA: TGTGCCAGCAGTTACTCGGGACTAGACTTGTTAACCACCGGGGAGCTGTTTTTT.

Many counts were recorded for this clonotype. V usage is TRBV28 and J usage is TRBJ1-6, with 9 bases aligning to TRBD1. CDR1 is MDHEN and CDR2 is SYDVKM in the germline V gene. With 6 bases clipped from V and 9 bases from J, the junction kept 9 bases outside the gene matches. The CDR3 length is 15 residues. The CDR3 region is CASRPGDREVSPLHF. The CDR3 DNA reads TGTGCCAGCAGGCCCGGGGACAGGGAGGTTTCACCCCTCCACTTT.

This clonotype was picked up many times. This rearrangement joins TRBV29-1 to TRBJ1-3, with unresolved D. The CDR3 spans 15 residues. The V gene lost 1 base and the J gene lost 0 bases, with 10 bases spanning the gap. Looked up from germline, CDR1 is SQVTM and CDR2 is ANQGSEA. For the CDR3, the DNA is TGCAGCGTTGAAGTGTGGGCCATCTCTGGAAACACCATATATTTT. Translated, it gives CSVEVWAISGNTIYF.

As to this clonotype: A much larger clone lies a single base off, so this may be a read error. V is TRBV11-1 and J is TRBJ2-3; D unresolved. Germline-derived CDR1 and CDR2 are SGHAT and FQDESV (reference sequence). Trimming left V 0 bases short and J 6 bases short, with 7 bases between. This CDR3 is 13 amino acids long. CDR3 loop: CASSLALLDTQYF. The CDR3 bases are TGTGCCAGCAGCTTAGCCCTTTTGGATACGCAGTATTTT. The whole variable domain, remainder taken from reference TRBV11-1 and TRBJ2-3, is EAEVAQSPRYKITEKSQAVAFWCDPISGHATLYWYRQILGQGPELLVQFQDESVVDDSQLPKDRFSAERLKGVDSTLKIQPAELGDSAMYLCASSLALLDTQYFGPGTRLTVL.

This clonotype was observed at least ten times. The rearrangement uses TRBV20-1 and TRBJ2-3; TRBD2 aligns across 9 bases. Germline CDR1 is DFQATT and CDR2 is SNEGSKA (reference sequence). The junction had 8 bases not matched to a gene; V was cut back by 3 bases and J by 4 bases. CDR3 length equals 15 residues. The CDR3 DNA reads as TGCAGTGCTAGGGACTTAGCGGGAGTCGCAGATACGCAGTATTTT. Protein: CSARDLAGVADTQYF.

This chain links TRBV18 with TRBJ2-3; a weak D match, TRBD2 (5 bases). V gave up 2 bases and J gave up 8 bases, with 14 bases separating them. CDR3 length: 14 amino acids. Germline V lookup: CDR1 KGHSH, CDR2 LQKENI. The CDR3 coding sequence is TGTGCCAGCTCACCAGCGGGCAGCATTCGTACGCAGTATTTT. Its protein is CASSPAGSIRTQYF. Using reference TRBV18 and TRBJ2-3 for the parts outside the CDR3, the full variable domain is NAGVMQNPRHLVRRRGQEARLRCSPMKGHSHVYWYRQLPEEGLKFMVYLQKENIIDESGMPKERFSAEFPKEGPSILRIQQVVRGDSAAYFCASSPAGSIRTQYFGPGTRLTVL.

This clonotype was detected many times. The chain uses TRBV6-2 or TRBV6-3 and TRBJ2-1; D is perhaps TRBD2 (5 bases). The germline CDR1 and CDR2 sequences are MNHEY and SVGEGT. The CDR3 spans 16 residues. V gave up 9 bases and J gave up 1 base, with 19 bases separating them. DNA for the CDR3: TGTGCCAGTTTCCCCCGGGAAACCTTATCCTACAATGAGCAGTTCTTC. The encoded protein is CASFPRETLSYNEQFF.

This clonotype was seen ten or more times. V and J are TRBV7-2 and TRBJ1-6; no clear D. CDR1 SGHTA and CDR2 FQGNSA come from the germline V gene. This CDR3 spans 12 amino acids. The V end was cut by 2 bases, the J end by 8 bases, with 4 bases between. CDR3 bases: TGTGCCAGCAGCTTACCCGATTCACCCCTCCACTTT. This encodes CASSLPDSPLHF.

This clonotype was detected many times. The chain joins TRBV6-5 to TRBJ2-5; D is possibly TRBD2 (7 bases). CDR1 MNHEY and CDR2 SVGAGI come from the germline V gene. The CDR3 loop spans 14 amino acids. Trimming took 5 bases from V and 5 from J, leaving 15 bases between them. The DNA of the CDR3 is TGTGCCAGCAGTCTATTGGGAGGGGGGGAGACCCAGTACTTC. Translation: CASSLLGGGETQYF.

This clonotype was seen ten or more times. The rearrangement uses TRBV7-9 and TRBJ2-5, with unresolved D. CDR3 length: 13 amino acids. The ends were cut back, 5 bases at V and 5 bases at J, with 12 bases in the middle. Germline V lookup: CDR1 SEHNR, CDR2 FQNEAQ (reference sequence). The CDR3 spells CASSASSLETQYF. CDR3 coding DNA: TGTGCCAGCAGCGCGTCGTCACTGGAGACCCAGTACTTC.

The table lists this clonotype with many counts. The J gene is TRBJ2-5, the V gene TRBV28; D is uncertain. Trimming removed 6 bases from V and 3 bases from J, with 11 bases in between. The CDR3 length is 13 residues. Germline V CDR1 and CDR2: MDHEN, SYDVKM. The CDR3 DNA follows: TGTGCCAGCAGATCCCGCCGCGAAGAGACCCAGTACTTC. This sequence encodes CASRSRREETQYF. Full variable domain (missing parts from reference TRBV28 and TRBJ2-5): DVKVTQSSRYLVKRTGEKVFLECVQDMDHENMFWYRQDPGLGLRLIYFSYDVKMKEKGDIPEGYSVSREKKERFSLILESASTNQTSMYLCASRSRREETQYFGPGTRLLVL.

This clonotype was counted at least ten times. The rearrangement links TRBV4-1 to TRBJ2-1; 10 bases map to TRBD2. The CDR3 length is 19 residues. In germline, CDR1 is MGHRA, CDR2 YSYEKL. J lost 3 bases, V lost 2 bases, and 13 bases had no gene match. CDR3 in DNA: TGCGCCAGCAGCCAAAGCGGAGCGGGAGGGCCGGACTTCTACAATGAGCAGTTCTTC. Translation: CASSQSGAGGPDFYNEQFF.